The sequence of this TCR beta chain was determined in a study of blood T cell repertoires in COVID-19 (dated by TCRdb to about 2020). Notes on the research overall: Samples covering the acute and convalescent phases of COVID-19 were provided by collaborators in the United States, Italy and Spain. The material from the prospective study consisted of cDNA or gDNA derived from T cells, B-cell-depleted T cells, or PBMCs. Sample metadata almost always included a de-identified subject ID, COVID-19 status, age in years and sex. Subjects who had been exposed to COVID-19, were actively infected with it, or had recovered from it provided the deeply sampled blood TCRbeta repertoires that made up the dataset. Samples came from the ongoing ImmuneRACE study (first 160 participants) plus 1,254 subjects from 6 global collaborators. Where HLA class I and class II types were available, the types were taken from metadata supplied by the sample provider, not from assay-based typing. A freely available public database, intended as a resource for researchers studying the immune response to SARS-CoV-2, is where the repertoires were released. Results and caveats for the whole study, not just this receptor: The quantity of clinical and demographic metadata differed by source and by participant and was supplied without curation.

According to the germline V gene, CDR1 reads SGHVS and CDR2 reads FNYEAQ. The CDR3, from cysteine to phenylalanine, totals 14 residues. The kept DNA is CDR3 alone, 42 bases in frame from the first base. Trimming removed 8 bases from V and 4 bases from J, leaving 14 bases between the germline ends. Each collaborating institution followed its own protocols to collect whole blood in K2EDTA tubes. For TCRbeta analysis, collaborators shipped samples as frozen whole blood, isolated PBMCs, or DNA extracted from either of those sample types. The immunoSEQ Assay, a bias-controlled multiplex PCR, was used to amplify TCRbeta CDR3 regions from genomic DNA. The original pipeline was this. The number of nucleated cells in each sample was estimated by amplification of reference gene primers within the assay. Sequence reads were collapsed and filtered to measure the absolute abundance of every unique TCRbeta CDR3 rearrangement. Productive Simpson clonality was computed per sample as the square root of Simpson's diversity index over productive rearrangements. TCRdb took over this immuneACCESS table, retaining in-frame rearrangements with V and J assigned. Such tables are incomplete; in checked studies, under half of the missing clones stem from an unresolved V gene, and the remainder is unexplained. V, J and clone size are taken as reported in that table, and D and trimming were inferred from the DNA itself. The table for this sample lists about 77,000 clones; about 72% of them were counted only once. Of the sample, about 17% is held by the ten largest clones.

For this clone: Its binding antigen is unknown. Within one base of it there is no much larger clone, and no base qualities were kept.

The source is a man between 65 and 85 years old with active or convalescent COVID-19. The rearrangement joined TRBV7-6 to TRBJ1-4, with an unclear D gene assignment. Source material: peripheral blood. The CDR3 protein sequence reads: CASGQIGGNEKLFF. The DNA sequence reads TGTGCCAGCGGCCAGATTGGCGGTAATGAAAAACTGTTTTTT.